The rows below give T cell receptor beta chains drawn from one sample of a study of breast tumors, draining lymph nodes, adjacent tissues. TCRdb reanalysed the multiplex PCR reads using MiXCR and keeps one entry per CDR3 protein. The repertoire includes about 31,000 distinct CDR3 sequences, about 63% of them detected once, and about a sixth sits in the top ten. Sequencing was performed on breast tumor tissue. The receptors here all came from a female donor with breast cancer. Some clones in this sample may be carry-over from other donors' samples. CDR3s include the opening cysteine and the closing phenylalanine or tryptophan. The D gene is left open where the match is weak. Only part of the rows carry a size: once, few, many, or a class if the clone is expanded.

clone size,J gene,D gene,V gene,CDR3 DNA,CDR3 protein
.,TRBJ1-2,TRBD1,TRBV6-5,TGTGCCAGCAGTCGATTTACTCGGACAGGAACCTATGGCTACACCTTC,CASSRFTRTGTYGYTF
.,TRBJ2-1,TRBD2,TRBV15,TGTGCCACCAGCAGAATGGGGACTAGCGGGGCACAGTTCTTC,CATSRMGTSGAQFF
.,TRBJ1-5,.,TRBV20-1,TGCAGTGCTAGCTTACTACAGGGTGACAATCAGCCCCAGCACTTT,CSASLLQGDNQPQHF
.,TRBJ2-7,.,TRBV2,TGTGCCAGCAGTGATGTCCCAGGCGAGCAGTACTTC,CASSDVPGEQYF
.,TRBJ1-2,.,TRBV6-2/TRBV6-3,TGTGCCAGCAGTCACAACACAGGAAGGCACTATGGCTACACCTTC,CASSHNTGRHYGYTF
.,TRBJ2-1,TRBD2,TRBV9,TGTGCCAGCAGCGTAGAGACTAGCGGGATAAGGGAGCAGTTCTTC,CASSVETSGIREQFF
.,TRBJ2-1,TRBD1,TRBV6-6,TGTGCCAGCAGTTACGGGGGACAGAGCTCCTACAATGAGCAGTTCTTC,CASSYGGQSSYNEQFF
.,TRBJ2-7,TRBD2,TRBV7-6,TGTGCCAGCAGCCCATTTGGGGGGGACTACGAGCAGTACTTC,CASSPFGGDYEQYF
.,TRBJ1-6,.,TRBV9,TGTGCCAGCAGCACCGGGACATCCTATAATTCACCCCTCCACTTT,CASSTGTSYNSPLHF
.,TRBJ1-6,TRBD1,TRBV10-3,TGTGCCATCAGTGAACACGGGACAGCTAATTCACCCCTCCACTTT,CAISEHGTANSPLHF
.,TRBJ2-1,TRBD2,TRBV20-1,TGCAGTGCCCAACTAGCGCTCTCCTACAATGAGCAGTTCTTC,CSAQLALSYNEQFF
.,TRBJ1-2,.,TRBV12-3/TRBV12-4,TGTGCCAGCAGTTTAGTGGTAGGGCATGGCTACACCTTC,CASSLVVGHGYTF
.,TRBJ2-1,.,TRBV9,TGTGCCAGGGACGGGGCTTGGACAGCTCTCTACAATGAGCAGTTCTTC,CARDGAWTALYNEQFF
.,TRBJ1-3,.,TRBV7-2,TGTGCCAGCAGCTTATCGCACCTCGGAAACACCATATATTTT,CASSLSHLGNTIYF
many,TRBJ1-6,TRBD1,TRBV20-1,TGCAGTGCTAGACCCCACAGGGGCGTTACTTCCCCCCTCCACTTT,CSARPHRGVTSPLHF
many,TRBJ2-3,.,TRBV28,TGTGCCAGCAGCTCGACTAGGGGGGCAGATACGCAGTATTTT,CASSSTRGADTQYF
.,TRBJ2-5,.,TRBV2,TGTGCCAGCAGTGAAAGCAGTACCAATCAGCCCCAGTACTTC,CASSESSTNQPQYF
.,TRBJ1-6,TRBD1,TRBV7-3,TGTGCCAGCAGCGACCACAGGGGCGGAAATTCACCCCTCCACTTT,CASSDHRGGNSPLHF
.,TRBJ1-2,.,TRBV7-2,TGTGCCAGCAGCCCATCGGGGGGGAACTATGGCTACACCTTC,CASSPSGGNYGYTF
.,TRBJ2-7,.,TRBV13,TGTGCCAGCAGCAGAAGGCGGTTGGTAGACCCGGAGCAGTACTTC,CASSRRRLVDPEQYF
.,TRBJ2-5,TRBD2,TRBV9,TGTGCCAGCAGTCAGCGGGGAGGCGGGGGGGCCTTAGAGACCCAGTACTTC,CASSQRGGGGALETQYF
few,TRBJ1-6,.,TRBV3-1,TGTGCCAGCAGCCAAGTTTACCCCACCGGGACGAAACTTAATTCACCCCTCCACTTT,CASSQVYPTGTKLNSPLHF
few,TRBJ2-1,.,TRBV4-3,TGCGCCAGCAGCCAAGAGGAAGGGAGAGACTACTACAATGAGCAGTTCTTC,CASSQEEGRDYYNEQFF
.,TRBJ2-1,TRBD2,TRBV2,TGTGCCATAGCGGGAGTCTCCTACAATGAGCAGTTCTTC,CAIAGVSYNEQFF